This TCR beta chain was identified in a study of shared clonotypes between healthy human individuals. Study summary: Samples came from a couple of female and three male donors aged 18 to 49.

This CDR3 is 16 amino acids long. The V and J ends lost 4 bases and 7 bases, in that order; junction bases with no gene match: 12. Germline CDR1 and CDR2: PRHDT and FYEKMQ (reference sequence). Assay execution proceeded at the deep level. Unsorted PBMC replicate PCRs drew on 250 to 300 ng DNA, representing around 30,000 T cell genomes. This table comes from immunoSEQ multiplex PCR, and its TCRdb copy is limited to in-frame clones, with some not included. The sample has hundreds of thousands of clones; around three quarters are singletons. Notes on the study in general: Among donors, clonotype sharing was expected to be affected by sequencing depth.

Remarks on this clone: The antigen remains undetermined.

Sample: PBMCs. The chain uses TRBV13 and TRBJ1-2; 10 bases match TRBD1. The receptor comes from a woman between 40 and 55 years old in good health. Some clones in this sample may be carry-over from other donors' samples. DNA for the CDR3: TGTGCCAGCAGCTCCCCAGTCGACAGGGGGCAAGGTGGCTACACCTTC. This encodes CASSSPVDRGQGGYTF.